These T cell receptor beta chains were read from a single sample in a study of CD8 T cells in Susac syndrome. TCRdb redid the calling of the immunoSEQ multiplex PCR reads with MiXCR, one entry per CDR3 protein. The repertoire holds approximately 110,000 distinct CDR3 sequences, with about 95% as singletons. Sequenced input: CD4+ T cells from PBMCs. Source of these receptors: a human donor in good health. CDR3s include the opening cysteine and the closing phenylalanine or tryptophan. Fields, in order: J gene, V gene, CDR3 protein.

TRBJ2-5 TRBV20-1 CSARPTIGRTQETQYF
TRBJ2-1 TRBV6-2/TRBV6-3 CASSLGARGEQFF
TRBJ1-5 TRBV27 CASSPLGGRSNQPQHF
TRBJ2-7 TRBV7-9 CASSLRLAGVVGEQYF
TRBJ2-5 TRBV20-1 CSAPPGASQETQYF
TRBJ2-1 TRBV29-1 CSAARFAGGLNEQFF
TRBJ2-5 TRBV12-3/TRBV12-4 CASSPTQGSEETQYF
TRBJ2-3 TRBV4-1 CASSQIDSLARLRDTQYF
TRBJ2-2 TRBV18 CASSSSTLSAGELFF
TRBJ2-7 TRBV7-9 CASSPALAARHEQYF
TRBJ2-7 TRBV2 CASRRTTSSYEQYF
TRBJ2-5 TRBV29-1 CSAGIGETQYF
TRBJ1-5 TRBV28 CASSLGTGGGQPQHF
TRBJ2-3 TRBV3-1 CASSQGGGTDTQYF
TRBJ2-7 TRBV6-2/TRBV6-3 CASSRLLGEQYF
TRBJ2-6 TRBV5-1 CASSGGYSGANVLTF
TRBJ2-5 TRBV5-1 CASSPGTARRETQYF
TRBJ2-4 TRBV5-1 CASSFGQGSGNIQYF
TRBJ1-1 TRBV28 CASSLLPGQGASEAFF
TRBJ2-3 TRBV4-1 CASSQVGAGDTQYF
TRBJ1-6 TRBV2 CASSRTGLVGYSPLHF
TRBJ1-1 TRBV2 CASSDGRITEAFF
TRBJ2-1 TRBV29-1 CSGRSRESGRLENEQFF
TRBJ2-7 TRBV20-1 CSATYRGYEQYF
TRBJ2-5 TRBV20-1 CSALDGAGETQYF
TRBJ2-2 TRBV29-1 CSVELAVPGELFF
TRBJ1-2 TRBV5-1 CASSLQGSGGYTF
TRBJ2-4 TRBV7-2 CASSRAGTTENIQYF